This entry describes one T cell receptor (beta chain). Antigen specificity is unknown. cDNA serving as the sequencing template came from extracted, reverse transcribed RNA. Sequencing used immunoSEQ multiplex PCR; TCRdb keeps in-frame clones, though not all of them. The data hold some 180,000 clones, with roughly 53% observed a single time. Sample treatment: oral pan-JAK inhibitor, 5-10 mg twice daily. This sample stems from a study of CD8+ T cells in alopecia areata. About the research overall: Twice daily, treated patients received 5 to 10 mg of oral tofacitinib. Notes on the study in general: Sequences from scalp samples also cover resident alphabeta T cells of normal skin. Compared with mice, patients displayed less clear TCR sharing, possibly for HLA-related reasons. Across lesional scalp, and particularly alopecia totalis/universalis, clonality surpassed that of normal scalp.

V gave up 4 bases and J gave up 8 bases, with 21 bases separating them. Germline CDR1 and CDR2: SGDLS and YYNGEE. The CDR3 is 15 residues long. This chain links TRBV9 with TRBJ1-2; D is perhaps TRBD1 (5 bases). The specimen comprised CD8+ T cells sorted from blood, sampled at week 24, from a patient treated with tofacitinib. This sequence originates from a human donor with alopecia areata. CDR3 amino acids: CASSPRASGGAGYTF. The CDR3 coding sequence is TGTGCCAGCAGCCCTAGAGCCTCGGGGGGAGCCGGCTACACCTTC.